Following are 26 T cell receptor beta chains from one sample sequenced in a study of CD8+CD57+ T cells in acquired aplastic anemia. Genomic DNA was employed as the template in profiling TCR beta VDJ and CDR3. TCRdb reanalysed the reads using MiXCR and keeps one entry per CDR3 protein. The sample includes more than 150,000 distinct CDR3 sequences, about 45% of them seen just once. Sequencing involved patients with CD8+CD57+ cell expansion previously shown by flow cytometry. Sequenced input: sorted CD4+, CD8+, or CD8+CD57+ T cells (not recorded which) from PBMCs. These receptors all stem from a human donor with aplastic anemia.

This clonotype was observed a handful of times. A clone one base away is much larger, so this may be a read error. The CDR3 protein is CASSLSGGEETQYF. The CDR3 region has the DNA TGTGCCAGCAGCTTAAGCGGGGGAGAGGAGACCCAGTACTTC. This rearrangement joins TRBV11-2 to TRBJ2-5; TRBD2 matches 8 bases. CDR3 length: 14 amino acids. Germline CDR1 and CDR2: SGHAT and FQNNGV. The V segment lost 2 bases and the J segment 5 bases; nucleotides outside the gene matches: 4.

CDR3 in DNA: TGCAGGGCAGGAGGTAGCTCCTACGAGCAGTACTTC. Translated, it gives CRAGGSSYEQYF. This chain uses TRBV20-1 with TRBJ2-7, with TRBD2 as a possible D gene (5 bases). The germline V gene encodes CDR1 DFQATT and CDR2 SNEGSKA (reference sequence). There are 12 residues in the CDR3.

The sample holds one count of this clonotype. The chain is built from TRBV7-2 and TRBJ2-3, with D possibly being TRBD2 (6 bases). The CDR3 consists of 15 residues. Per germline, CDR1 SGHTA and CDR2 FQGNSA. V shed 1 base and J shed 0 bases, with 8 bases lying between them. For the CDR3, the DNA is TGTGCCAGCAGCTTAGTACGGGGGAGCACAGATACGCAGTATTTT. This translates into CASSLVRGSTDTQYF.

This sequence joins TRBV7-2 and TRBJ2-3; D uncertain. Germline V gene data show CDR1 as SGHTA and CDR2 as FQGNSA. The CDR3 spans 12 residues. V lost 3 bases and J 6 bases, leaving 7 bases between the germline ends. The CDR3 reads CASSFKKDTQYF. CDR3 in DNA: TGTGCCAGCAGCTTCAAGAAGGATACGCAGTATTTT.

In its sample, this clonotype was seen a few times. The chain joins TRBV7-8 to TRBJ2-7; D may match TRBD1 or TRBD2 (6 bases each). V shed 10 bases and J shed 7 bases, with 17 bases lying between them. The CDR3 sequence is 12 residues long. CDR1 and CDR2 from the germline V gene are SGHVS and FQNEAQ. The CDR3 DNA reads TGTGCCACCAGTCAACAGGGAGGAGAGCAGTACTTC. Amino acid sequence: CATSQQGGEQYF.

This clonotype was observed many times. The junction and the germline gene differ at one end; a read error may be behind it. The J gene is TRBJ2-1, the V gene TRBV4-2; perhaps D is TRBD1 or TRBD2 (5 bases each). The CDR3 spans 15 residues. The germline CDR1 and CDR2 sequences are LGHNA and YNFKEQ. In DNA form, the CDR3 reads TGTGCCAGCAGCAAAGATCCCCTAGCAGGGTATGAGCAGTTCTTC. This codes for CASSKDPLAGYEQFF.

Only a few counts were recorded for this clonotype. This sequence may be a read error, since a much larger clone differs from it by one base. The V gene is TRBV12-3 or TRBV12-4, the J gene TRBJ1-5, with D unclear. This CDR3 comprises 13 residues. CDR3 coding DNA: TGTGCCAGCGCCCGTGGAGGCAATCGGCCCCAGCATTTT. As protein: CASARGGNRPQHF.

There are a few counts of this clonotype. This CDR3 reads CSARPGTGGYEQYF. The CDR3 region has the DNA TGCAGTGCTAGACCCGGGACAGGGGGGTACGAGCAGTACTTC. This chain links TRBV20-1 with TRBJ2-7; TRBD1 matches 11 bases. V dropped 2 bases and J dropped 4; count of bases not matched to a gene: 4. CDR3 length equals 14 residues. Germline V lookup: CDR1 DFQATT, CDR2 SNEGSKA (reference sequence).

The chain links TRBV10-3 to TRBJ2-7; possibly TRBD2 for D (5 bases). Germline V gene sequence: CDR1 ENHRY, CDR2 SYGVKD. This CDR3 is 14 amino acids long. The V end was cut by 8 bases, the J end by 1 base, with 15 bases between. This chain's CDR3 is CAIQPAGRSYEQYF. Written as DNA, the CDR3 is TGTGCCATCCAACCGGCGGGCCGATCCTACGAGCAGTACTTC.

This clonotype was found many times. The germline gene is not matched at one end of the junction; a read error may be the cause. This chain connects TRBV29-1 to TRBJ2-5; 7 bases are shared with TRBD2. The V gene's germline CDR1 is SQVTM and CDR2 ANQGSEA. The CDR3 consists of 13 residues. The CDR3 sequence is CSVEAGLEETQYF. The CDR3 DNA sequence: TGCAGCGTGGAAGCAGGACTAGAGGAGACCCAGTACTTC.

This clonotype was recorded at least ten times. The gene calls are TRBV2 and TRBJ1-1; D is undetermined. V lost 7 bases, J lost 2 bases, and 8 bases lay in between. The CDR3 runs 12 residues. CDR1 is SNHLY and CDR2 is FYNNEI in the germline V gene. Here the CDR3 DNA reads TGTGCCAGCAACCGAGGTAACACTGAAGCTTTCTTT. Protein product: CASNRGNTEAFF.

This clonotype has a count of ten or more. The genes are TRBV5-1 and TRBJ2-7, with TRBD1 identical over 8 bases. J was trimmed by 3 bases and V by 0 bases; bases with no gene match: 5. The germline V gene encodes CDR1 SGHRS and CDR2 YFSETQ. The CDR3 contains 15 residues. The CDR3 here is CASSLGQGASYEQYV. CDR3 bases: TGCGCCAGCAGCTTGGGCCAGGGGGCAAGCTACGAGCAGTACGTC.

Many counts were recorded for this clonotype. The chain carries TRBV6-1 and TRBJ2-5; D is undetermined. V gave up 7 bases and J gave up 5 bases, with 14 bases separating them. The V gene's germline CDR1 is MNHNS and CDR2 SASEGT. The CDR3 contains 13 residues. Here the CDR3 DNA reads TGTGCCAGCACCCGAGTCCGAGAGGAGACCCAGTACTTC. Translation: CASTRVREETQYF.

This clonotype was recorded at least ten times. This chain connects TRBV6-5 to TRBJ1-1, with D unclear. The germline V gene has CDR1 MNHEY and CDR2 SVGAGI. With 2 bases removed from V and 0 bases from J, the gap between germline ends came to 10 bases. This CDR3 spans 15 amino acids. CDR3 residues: CASSYGAALNTEAFF. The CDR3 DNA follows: TGTGCCAGCAGTTACGGCGCAGCTTTGAACACTGAAGCTTTCTTT.

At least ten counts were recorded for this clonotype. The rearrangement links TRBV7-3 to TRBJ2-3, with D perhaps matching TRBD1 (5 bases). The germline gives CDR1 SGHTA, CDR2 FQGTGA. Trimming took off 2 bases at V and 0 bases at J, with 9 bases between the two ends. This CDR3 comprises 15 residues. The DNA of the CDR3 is TGTGCCAGCAGCTTACAAGGGGTTAGCACAGATACGCAGTATTTT. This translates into CASSLQGVSTDTQYF.

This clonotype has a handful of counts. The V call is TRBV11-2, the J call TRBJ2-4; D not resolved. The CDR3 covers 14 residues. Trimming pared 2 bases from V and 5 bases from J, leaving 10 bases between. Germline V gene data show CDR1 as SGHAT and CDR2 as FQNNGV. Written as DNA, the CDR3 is TGTGCCAGCAGCTTACGAATTGCTGAAAACATTCAGTACTTC. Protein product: CASSLRIAENIQYF.

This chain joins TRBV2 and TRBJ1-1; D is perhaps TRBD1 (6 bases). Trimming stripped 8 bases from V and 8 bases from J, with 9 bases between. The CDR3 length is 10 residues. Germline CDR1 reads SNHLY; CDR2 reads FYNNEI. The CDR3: CASGGTEAFF. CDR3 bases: TGTGCCAGCGGGGGGACAGAAGCTTTCTTT.

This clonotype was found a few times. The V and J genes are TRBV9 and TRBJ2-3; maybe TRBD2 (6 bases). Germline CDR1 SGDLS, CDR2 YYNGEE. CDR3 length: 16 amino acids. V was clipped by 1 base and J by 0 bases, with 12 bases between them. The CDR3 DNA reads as TGTGCCAGCAGCGTAAGGCCGGGGGAGAGCACAGATACGCAGTATTTT. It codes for CASSVRPGESTDTQYF. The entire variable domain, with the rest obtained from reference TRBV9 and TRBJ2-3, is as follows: DSGVTQTPKHLITATGQRVTLRCSPRSGDLSVYWYQQSLDQGLQFLIQYYNGEERAKGNILERFSAQQFPDLHSELNLSSLELGDSALYFCASSVRPGESTDTQYFGPGTRLTVL.

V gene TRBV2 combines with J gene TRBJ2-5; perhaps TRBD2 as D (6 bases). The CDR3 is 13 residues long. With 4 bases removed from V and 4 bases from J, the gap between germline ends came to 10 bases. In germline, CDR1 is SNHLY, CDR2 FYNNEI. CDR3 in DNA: TGTGCCAGCAGTGGACTAGATGGAGAGACCCAGTACTTC. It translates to CASSGLDGETQYF.

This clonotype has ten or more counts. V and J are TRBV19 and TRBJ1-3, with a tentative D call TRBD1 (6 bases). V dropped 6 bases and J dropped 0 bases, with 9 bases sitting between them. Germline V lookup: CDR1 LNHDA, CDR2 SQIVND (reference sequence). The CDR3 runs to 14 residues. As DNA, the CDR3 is TGTGCCAGTAGCCGGGACATCTCTGGAAACACCATATATTTT. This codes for CASSRDISGNTIYF.

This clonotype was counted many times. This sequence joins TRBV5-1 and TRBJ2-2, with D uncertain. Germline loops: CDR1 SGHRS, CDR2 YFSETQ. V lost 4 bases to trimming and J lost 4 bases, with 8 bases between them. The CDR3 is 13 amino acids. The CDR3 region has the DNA TGCGCCAGCAGCGACGGTTTCACCGGGGAGCTGTTTTTT. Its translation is CASSDGFTGELFF.

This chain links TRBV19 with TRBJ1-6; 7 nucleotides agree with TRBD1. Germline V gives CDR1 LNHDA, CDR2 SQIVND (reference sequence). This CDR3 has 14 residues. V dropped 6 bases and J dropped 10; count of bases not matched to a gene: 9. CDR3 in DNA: TGTGCCAGTAGCGGGACAGACGGAAAATCACCCCTCCACTTT. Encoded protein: CASSGTDGKSPLHF.

CDR3 protein: CSVGTGSSAGELFF. As DNA, the CDR3 is TGCAGCGTTGGGACAGGTTCCTCCGCCGGGGAGCTGTTTTTT. The rearrangement links TRBV29-1 to TRBJ2-2; 7 bases are a match to TRBD1. CDR3 length equals 14 residues. Germline V gene data show CDR1 as SQVTM and CDR2 as ANQGSEA. Trimming removed 4 bases from V and 6 bases from J; junction bases left unmatched: 8.

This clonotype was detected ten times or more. In DNA form, the CDR3 reads TGTGCCAGCAGCTTAGTATCCAGCTCGAAGACCCAGTACTTC. This encodes CASSLVSSSKTQYF. The rearrangement links TRBV7-2 to TRBJ2-5; unclear D gene. The V end lost 1 base, the J end lost 6 bases, and 12 bases lay between the germline ends. The germline gives CDR1 SGHTA, CDR2 FQGNSA. This CDR3 has 14 amino acids.

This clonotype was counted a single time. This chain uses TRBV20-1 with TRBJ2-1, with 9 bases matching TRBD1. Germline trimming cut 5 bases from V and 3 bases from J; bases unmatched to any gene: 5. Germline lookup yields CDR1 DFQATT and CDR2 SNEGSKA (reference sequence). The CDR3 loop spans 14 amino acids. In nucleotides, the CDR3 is TGCAGTGCTTCCACAGGGGGCGACTACAATGAGCAGTTCTTC. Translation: CSASTGGDYNEQFF.

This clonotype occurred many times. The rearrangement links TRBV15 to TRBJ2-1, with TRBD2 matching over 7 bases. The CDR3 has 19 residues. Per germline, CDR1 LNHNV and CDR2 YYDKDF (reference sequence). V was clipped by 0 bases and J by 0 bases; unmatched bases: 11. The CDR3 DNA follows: TGTGCCACCAGCAGAGATCCTCTGGGTGGCGGGAGCTCCTACAATGAGCAGTTCTTC. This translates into CATSRDPLGGGSSYNEQFF.